This TCR beta chain was obtained from a study of blood T cell repertoires in COVID-19. Generated by immunoSEQ multiplex PCR, the TCRdb table keeps only in-frame clones and is missing some. The sample contains some 130,000 clones, over 70% of which appear only once. CDR3 length: 13 residues. Trimming removed 3 bases at V and 3 bases at J, with 7 bases between. Looked up from germline, CDR1 is SGDLS and CDR2 is YYNGEE. The V and J genes are TRBV9 and TRBJ1-3; D is ambiguous. The origin of this receptor is a man aged 50-59 years with active COVID-19. The sample taken for sequencing was peripheral blood. The CDR3 region is CASSAAGGNTIYF. The CDR3 bases are TGTGCCAGCAGCGCCGCGGGTGGAAACACCATATATTTT.